This T cell receptor (beta chain) was observed in a study of T cell repertoires in cytomegalovirus infection. As for the study in general: CMV infection and matching HLA type were both indicated by public TCR beta signatures. Whole-study results and caveats: Public TCR beta family frequency separated CMV-and-HLA carriers, including in an independent cohort. CMV-specific TCR beta clonotypes restricted by HLA-C dominated the ex vivo response.

V was clipped by 9 bases and J by 4 bases, with 13 bases between them. The CDR3 has 13 amino acids. CDR1 is SGHNT and CDR2 is YYREEE in the germline V gene (reference sequence). There are a few counts of this clonotype. What it binds is not known. TCRdb re-analysed the reads in MiXCR, keeping a single row per CDR3 protein. The sample holds hundreds of thousands of distinct CDR3 sequences; roughly 30% are singletons and the top ten take over 12%. The sample here was cultured CD8+ T cells from PBMCs, taken from culture after CMV antigen stimulation. The receptor was derived from a human donor in good health (CMV status not recorded). Some clones in this sample may be carry-over from other donors' samples. The chain carries TRBV5-4 and TRBJ2-2; either TRBD1 or TRBD2 may supply D (5 bases each). This chain's CDR3 is CATNGGTTGELFF. DNA for the CDR3: TGTGCCACCAATGGGGGAACCACCGGGGAGCTGTTTTTT. Based on the CDR3 plus reference TRBV5-4 and TRBJ2-2, the full variable domain is ETGVTQSPTHLIKTRGQQVTLRCSSQSGHNTVSWYQQALGQGPQFIFQYYREEENGRGNFPPRFSGLQFPNYSSELNVNALELDDSALYLCATNGGTTGELFFGEGSRLTVL.